Reported below is one T cell receptor (beta chain). Antigen specificity is unknown. CDR3 length: 15 amino acids. CDR1 is SGHRS and CDR2 is YFSETQ in the germline V gene. Germline trimming cut 4 bases from V and 0 bases from J; bases unmatched to any gene: 5. Sequencing was performed with immunoSEQ multiplex PCR; in TCRdb, only in-frame clones are kept and a portion is missing. The sample holds approximately 340,000 clones, about 61% seen once. For TCR beta libraries, about 1.9 micrograms of genomic DNA were obtained from cryopreserved PBMCs. This record belongs to a study of cytotoxic CD8 clonotypes in ibrutinib-treated CLL. General study findings and limits: Baseline-level clonality went beyond age-matched healthy donors and moved in step with circulating CD8+ T-cell counts.

This receptor was taken from a human donor with chronic lymphocytic leukemia. The sequencing here drew on PBMCs, taken after 36 months of ibrutinib treatment. V gene TRBV5-1 combines with J gene TRBJ2-5; TRBD1 agrees at 8 bases. The CDR3 DNA reads TGCGCCAGCAGCAGGGCGACAGGGGACCAAGAGACCCAGTACTTC. It yields the protein CASSRATGDQETQYF. Supplemented by reference TRBV5-1 and TRBJ2-5, the full variable domain reads KAGVTQTPRYLIKTRGQQVTLSCSPISGHRSVSWYQQTPGQGLQFLFEYFSETQRNKGNFPGRFSGRQFSNSRSEMNVSTLELGDSALYLCASSRATGDQETQYFGPGTRLLVL.